Each of the 17 T cell receptor beta chains below was sequenced from the same sample in a study of shared clonotypes between healthy human individuals. Positively selected for CCR7, the CD45RO-negative cells used as naive CD8 cells excluded terminally differentiated effector memory CD45RA+ cells. Clones were sequenced by immunoSEQ multiplex PCR, and TCRdb holds only the in-frame ones, with some missing. This sample has just over 2,000,000 clones, with roughly 95% found just once. Sequencing was performed on naive CD8+ T cells sorted from blood. The source is a young man in good health.

The chain couples TRBV2 to TRBJ1-4; 8 nucleotides line up with TRBD1. Per germline, CDR1 SNHLY and CDR2 FYNNEI. V was pared by 6 bases and J by 6 bases, with 3 bases of the junction left unmatched. The CDR3 consists of 13 residues. For the CDR3, the DNA is TGTGCCAGCAGCCTGACAGGGGATGAAAAACTGTTTTTT. This encodes CASSLTGDEKLFF.

The chain uses TRBV27 and TRBJ1-1; maybe TRBD1 (6 bases). Trimming shortened V by 5 bases and J by 3 bases, and 19 bases separated the two germline ends. This CDR3 contains 16 residues. The germline gives CDR1 MNHEY, CDR2 SMNVEV (reference sequence). CDR3 region: CASSPSKGEEYTEAFF. DNA of the CDR3: TGTGCCAGCAGTCCATCGAAGGGGGAAGAATACACTGAAGCTTTCTTT.

CDR3 loop: CASDPGGPSYEQYF. The CDR3 bases are TGTGCCAGCGATCCGGGGGGCCCTTCCTACGAGCAGTACTTC. The chain joins TRBV11-2 to TRBJ2-7; D may be TRBD2 (7 bases). CDR1 and CDR2 from the germline V gene are SGHAT and FQNNGV. CDR3 length: 14 amino acids. The germline V and J ends were trimmed by 8 bases and 1 base, with 15 bases remaining between them. The full variable domain, with the rest looked up from reference TRBV11-2 and TRBJ2-7, is EAGVAQSPRYKIIEKRQSVAFWCNPISGHATLYWYQQILGQGPKLLIQFQNNGVVDDSQLPKDRFSAERLKGVDSTLKIQPAKLEDSAVYLCASDPGGPSYEQYFGPGTRLTVT.

The gene calls are TRBV6-1 and TRBJ2-7; no clear D gene. V lost 1 base and J lost 1, with 8 bases in between. The CDR3 runs to 14 residues. The germline CDR1 and CDR2 sequences are MNHNS and SASEGT. The CDR3 DNA reads as TGTGCCAGCAGTGAAGGGCTGGGGTCCTACGAGCAGTACTTC. This gives the protein CASSEGLGSYEQYF.

The chain carries TRBV7-9 and TRBJ2-3; 16 bases match TRBD2. V shed 5 bases, J shed 6 bases, and the junction held 8 bases outside the gene matches. Germline V gene data show CDR1 as SEHNR and CDR2 as FQNEAQ (reference sequence). The CDR3 runs 17 residues. Here the CDR3 reads CASSDGTSGGASDTQYF. As DNA, the CDR3 is TGTGCCAGCAGCGACGGGACTAGCGGGGGGGCCTCTGATACGCAGTATTTT.

This chain links TRBV6-5 with TRBJ1-4; D remains unclear. This CDR3 contains 16 residues. Trimming took 2 bases from V and 0 from J, leaving 10 bases between them. Germline lookup yields CDR1 MNHEY and CDR2 SVGAGI. The CDR3 here is CASSYPTRATNEKLFF. The CDR3 nucleotides are TGTGCCAGCAGTTACCCGACACGTGCAACTAATGAAAAACTGTTTTTT.

The CDR3 protein is CASSYIGTDTQYF. CDR3 in DNA: TGTGCCAGCAGTTACATAGGCACAGATACGCAGTATTTT. V and J are TRBV6-5 and TRBJ2-3; no clear D gene. The CDR3 has 13 amino acids. CDR1 and CDR2 from the germline V gene are MNHEY and SVGAGI. V dropped 2 bases and J dropped 1 base, with 4 bases sitting between them.

The gene calls are TRBV5-8 and TRBJ2-5; 7 nucleotides match TRBD2. Germline CDR1 is SGHTS and CDR2 is YDEGEE. This CDR3 is 14 amino acids long. Trimming cost V 0 bases and J 2 bases; bases outside gene matches: 1. CDR3 coding DNA: TGTGCCAGCAGCTTGGATAGCGGGCAAGAGACCCAGTACTTC. Protein sequence: CASSLDSGQETQYF.

The chain is built from TRBV7-3 and TRBJ1-1; tentative D call: TRBD1 (5 bases). From germline, CDR1 is SGHTA and CDR2 FQGTGA. The CDR3 totals 15 residues. V lost 5 bases and J 5 bases, leaving 18 bases between the germline ends. CDR3 nucleotide sequence: TGTGCCAGCAGCCCCACCGGGGGTTTAGGGACTGAAGCTTTCTTT. Amino acid sequence: CASSPTGGLGTEAFF.

To note about this clone: The same CDR3 arises from other DNA sequences in this sample as well. The chain employs TRBV11-2 and TRBJ2-7; 7 positions match TRBD1. This CDR3 has 15 amino acids. With V trimmed by 0 bases and J by 0 bases, 2 bases remained unmatched. The germline gives CDR1 SGHAT, CDR2 FQNNGV. DNA of the CDR3: TGTGCCAGCAGCTTAGACAGGGGGTCCTCCTACGAGCAGTACTTC. Its protein product is CASSLDRGSSYEQYF.

The J gene is TRBJ2-4, the V gene TRBV11-2; possibly TRBD2 for D (5 bases). Trimming removed 0 bases from V and 7 bases from J, with 16 bases in between. CDR1 and CDR2 (germline): SGHAT, FQNNGV. This CDR3 is built from 16 residues. The CDR3 coding sequence is TGTGCCAGCAGCTTAGATCATCTGGGCGGGTATAACATTCAGTACTTC. This gives the protein CASSLDHLGGYNIQYF.

The chain has TRBV18 and TRBJ2-2, with D unclear. This CDR3 has 17 residues. CDR1 and CDR2 from the germline V gene are KGHSH and LQKENI. Trimming left V 0 bases short and J 2 bases short, with 13 bases between. The CDR3 DNA follows: TGTGCCAGCTCACCACCTTGGGCAGGAGATAACACCGGGGAGCTGTTTTTT. Translating gives CASSPPWAGDNTGELFF.

V is TRBV27 and J is TRBJ2-7; tentatively, D is TRBD1 or TRBD2 (6 bases each). Trimming removed 4 bases from V and 6 bases from J, with 13 bases in between. In germline, CDR1 is MNHEY, CDR2 SMNVEV (reference sequence). The CDR3 covers 13 residues. CDR3 in amino acids: CASSSGARGEQYF. The CDR3 DNA is TGTGCCAGCAGTTCGGGGGCCCGAGGCGAGCAGTACTTC.

With regard to this clone: Other DNA sequences in this specimen translate into the identical CDR3. The chain joins TRBV4-1 to TRBJ2-7; a weak D match, TRBD2 (6 bases). The V end lost 1 base, the J end lost 0 bases, and 10 bases lay between the germline ends. The germline V gene encodes CDR1 MGHRA and CDR2 YSYEKL. This CDR3 has 15 residues. CDR3 amino acids: CASSQVADSSYEQYF. In nucleotides, the CDR3 is TGCGCCAGCAGCCAAGTAGCGGATAGCTCCTACGAGCAGTACTTC.

This clone was counted a single time. CDR3 sequence (DNA): TGTGCCAGCAGCCCCCGGACTAGCGGAAAAGAGACCCAGTACTTC. Its translation is CASSPRTSGKETQYF. The chain is built from TRBV13 and TRBJ2-5; 10 bases are a match to TRBD2. Germline V gene sequence: CDR1 PRHDT, CDR2 FYEKMQ (reference sequence). This CDR3 contains 15 residues. V lost 5 bases, J lost 3 bases, and 6 bases stayed unmatched.

V usage is TRBV4-1 and J usage is TRBJ1-1; 8 nucleotides line up with TRBD1. CDR3 length: 17 residues. V trimming: 4 bases; J trimming: 4 bases; junction bases outside the gene matches: 14. Germline CDR1 MGHRA, CDR2 YSYEKL. CDR3 sequence (DNA): TGCGCCAGCAGCCCTATGGCCGGACAGGGTTCTGGCACTGAAGCTTTCTTT. This encodes CASSPMAGQGSGTEAFF.

J is TRBJ2-7 and V is TRBV27, with D possibly matching TRBD1 (6 bases). V was cut by 5 bases and J by 4 bases, with 15 bases left in between. Germline CDR1 and CDR2: MNHEY and SMNVEV (reference sequence). The length of the CDR3 is 14 residues. CDR3 coding DNA: TGTGCCAGCAGTGCAGACAGGCTAAGATACGAGCAGTACTTC. Translating gives CASSADRLRYEQYF.